A single sample is the source of the 2 T cell receptor beta chains below, sequenced in a study of cytomegalovirus exposure and HLA in healthy donors. Profiled with immunoSEQ multiplex PCR; TCRdb holds only in-frame clones, not every one. The data show under 250,000 clones, with roughly 77% seen just once and about 1.2% held by the top ten. The specimen was PBMCs. Receptor source: a woman in her twenties or thirties in good health and CMV-seronegative.

The chain uses TRBV28 and TRBJ1-1; 7 positions agree with TRBD1. The ends lost 4 bases at V and 5 bases at J; junction bases unmatched: 10. Germline V gene data show CDR1 as MDHEN and CDR2 as SYDVKM. The CDR3 contains 15 residues. CDR3 protein: CASSSSTGWGTEAFF. The CDR3 nucleotides read TGTGCCAGCAGTTCCTCGACAGGGTGGGGGACTGAAGCTTTCTTT.

This clone came up many times. J is TRBJ2-5 and V is TRBV5-1, with D possibly being TRBD2 (6 bases). Between the trimmed V and J ends, which lost 3 bases and 5 bases, there was a span of 11 bases. The CDR3 has 13 residues. Germline V CDR1 and CDR2: SGHRS, YFSETQ. The chain's CDR3 is CASSSGGRETQYF. DNA for the CDR3: TGCGCCAGCAGCTCCGGGGGTCGGGAGACCCAGTACTTC.